This TCR beta chain was documented in a study of blood T cell repertoires in COVID-19 (dated by TCRdb to the early 2020s). About the study as a whole: The collaborator samples originated in the United States, Italy and Spain and spanned the acute and convalescent phases of COVID-19. A de-identified subject ID, COVID-19 status, age in years and sex were almost always included in the sample metadata. The material from the prospective study consisted of cDNA or gDNA derived from T cells, B-cell-depleted T cells, or PBMCs. The repertoires were made available in a free public database intended to serve as a resource for research on the immune response to SARS-CoV-2. The dataset comprised deeply sampled blood TCRbeta repertoires from subjects exposed to, actively infected with, or recovered from COVID-19. Where available, HLA class I and class II types were taken from metadata supplied by the sample provider and were not determined by assay-based typing. The samples were drawn from the first 160 participants of the ongoing ImmuneRACE study and from 1,200 or so subjects provided by 6 global collaborators.

This clone occurred a few times. This clone's antigen is unknown. Base qualities are not recorded, but no much larger clone differs from it by a single base. The research as a whole found: The quantity of clinical and demographic metadata differed by source and by participant and was supplied without curation.

The immunoSEQ Assay, a bias-controlled multiplex PCR, was used to amplify TCRbeta CDR3 regions from genomic DNA. The study's own analysis went as follows. Within the assay, amplification of reference gene primers was used to estimate how many nucleated cells each sample contained. To quantify the absolute abundance of each unique TCRbeta CDR3 rearrangement, sequence reads were collapsed and filtered. For each sample, productive Simpson clonality was calculated as the square root of Simpson's diversity index over productive rearrangements. TCRdb stores this immuneACCESS table with in-frame sequences only. Part of the clones is absent; in the studies checked, under half of the shortfall reflects unresolved V genes, and no reason is known for the rest. From that table come the V and J calls and clone size; the DNA was used to work out D and trimming. For this sample the table gives some 29,000 clones, of which around 90% were detected only once. Less than 3.5% of the sample is in the top ten clones.

Collaborating institutions collected whole blood in K2EDTA tubes following their own protocols. For TCRbeta analysis, collaborator samples were shipped as frozen whole blood, as isolated PBMCs, or as DNA extracted from either sample type. The CDR3 runs 17 amino acids, cysteine and phenylalanine included. CDR3 DNA is the only sequence kept; it has 51 bases, read in frame from the first base. CDR1 SGHRS and CDR2 YFSETQ were looked up in the germline V gene. Germline trimming: 0 bases from V, 1 base from J; junction bases outside gene matches: 6. The sample consisted of peripheral blood. The clonotype was recovered from a human donor in a cohort sampled during active COVID-19. The chain is made from TRBV5-1 and TRBJ2-2, with 7 bases in between that match TRBD1. The CDR3: CASSLALRTGNTGELFF. The nucleotide sequence is given as TGCGCCAGCAGCTTGGCCCTGCGGACAGGGAACACCGGGGAGCTGTTTTTT.